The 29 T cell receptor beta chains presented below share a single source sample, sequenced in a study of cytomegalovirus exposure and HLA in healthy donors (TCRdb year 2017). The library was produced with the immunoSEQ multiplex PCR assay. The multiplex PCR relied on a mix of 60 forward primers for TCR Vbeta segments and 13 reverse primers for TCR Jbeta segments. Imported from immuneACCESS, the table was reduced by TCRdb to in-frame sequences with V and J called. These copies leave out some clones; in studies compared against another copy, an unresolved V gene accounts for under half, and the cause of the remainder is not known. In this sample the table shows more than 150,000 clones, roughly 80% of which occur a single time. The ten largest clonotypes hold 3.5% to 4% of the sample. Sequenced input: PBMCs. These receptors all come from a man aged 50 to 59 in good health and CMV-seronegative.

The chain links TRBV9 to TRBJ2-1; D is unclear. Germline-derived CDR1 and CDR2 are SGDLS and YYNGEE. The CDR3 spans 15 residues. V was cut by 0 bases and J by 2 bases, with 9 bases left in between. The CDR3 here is CASSVAGAPYNEQFF. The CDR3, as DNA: TGTGCCAGCAGCGTAGCGGGTGCCCCCTACAATGAGCAGTTCTTC. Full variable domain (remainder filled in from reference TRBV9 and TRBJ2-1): DSGVTQTPKHLITATGQRVTLRCSPRSGDLSVYWYQQSLDQGLQFLIQYYNGEERAKGNILERFSAQQFPDLHSELNLSSLELGDSALYFCASSVAGAPYNEQFFGPGTRLTVL.

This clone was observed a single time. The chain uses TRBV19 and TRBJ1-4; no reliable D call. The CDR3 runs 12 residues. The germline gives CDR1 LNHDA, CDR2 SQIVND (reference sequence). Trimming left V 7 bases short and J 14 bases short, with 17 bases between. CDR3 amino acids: CASTAHPGGLFF. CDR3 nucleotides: TGTGCCAGTACCGCTCACCCGGGAGGTCTGTTTTTT.

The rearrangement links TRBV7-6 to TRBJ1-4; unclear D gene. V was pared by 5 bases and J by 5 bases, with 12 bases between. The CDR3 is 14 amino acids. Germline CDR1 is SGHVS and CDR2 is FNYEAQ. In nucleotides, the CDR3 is TGTGCCAGCAGCCCGGGAGGGTGGAATGAAAAACTGTTTTTT. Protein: CASSPGGWNEKLFF. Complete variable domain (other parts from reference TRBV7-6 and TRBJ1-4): GAGVSQSPRYKVTKRGQDVALRCDPISGHVSLYWYRQALGQGPEFLTYFNYEAQQDKSGLPNDRFSAERPEGSISTLTIQRTEQRDSAMYRCASSPGGWNEKLFFGSGTQLSVL.

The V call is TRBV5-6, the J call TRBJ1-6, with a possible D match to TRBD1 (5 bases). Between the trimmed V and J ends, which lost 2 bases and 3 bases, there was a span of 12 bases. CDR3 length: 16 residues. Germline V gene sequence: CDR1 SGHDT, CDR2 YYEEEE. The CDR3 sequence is CASSFILDNYNSPLHF. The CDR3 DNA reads TGTGCCAGCAGCTTTATCTTGGACAACTATAATTCACCCCTCCACTTT.

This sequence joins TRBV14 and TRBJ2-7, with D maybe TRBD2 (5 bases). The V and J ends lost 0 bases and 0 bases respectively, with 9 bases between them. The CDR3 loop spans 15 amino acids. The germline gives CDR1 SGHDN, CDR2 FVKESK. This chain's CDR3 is CASSQDQAVSYEQYF. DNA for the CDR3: TGTGCCAGCAGCCAAGATCAAGCGGTCTCCTACGAGCAGTACTTC.

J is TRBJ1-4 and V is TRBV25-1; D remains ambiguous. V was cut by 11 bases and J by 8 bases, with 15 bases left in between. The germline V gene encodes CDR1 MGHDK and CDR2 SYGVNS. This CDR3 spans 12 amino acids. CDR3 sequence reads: CARPAGEEKLFF. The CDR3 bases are TGTGCCCGACCGGCGGGAGAGGAAAAACTGTTTTTT.

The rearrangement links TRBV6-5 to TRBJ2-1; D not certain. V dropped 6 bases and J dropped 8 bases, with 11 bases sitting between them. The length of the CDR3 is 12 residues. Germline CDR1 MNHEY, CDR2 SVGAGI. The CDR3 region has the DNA TGTGCCAGCAGGAGAGGTCTGGATGAGCAGTTCTTC. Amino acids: CASRRGLDEQFF.

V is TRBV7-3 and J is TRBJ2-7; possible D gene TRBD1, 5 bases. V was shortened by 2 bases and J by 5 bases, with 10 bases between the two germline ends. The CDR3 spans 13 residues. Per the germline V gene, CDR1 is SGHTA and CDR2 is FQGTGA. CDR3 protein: CASSLRRADEQYF. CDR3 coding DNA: TGTGCCAGCAGCTTACGCAGGGCGGACGAGCAGTACTTC. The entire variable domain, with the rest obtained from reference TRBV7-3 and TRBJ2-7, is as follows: GAGVSQTPSNKVTEKGKYVELRCDPISGHTALYWYRQSLGQGPEFLIYFQGTGAADDSGLPNDRFFAVRPEGSVSTLKIQRTERGDSAVYLCASSLRRADEQYFGPGTRLTVT.

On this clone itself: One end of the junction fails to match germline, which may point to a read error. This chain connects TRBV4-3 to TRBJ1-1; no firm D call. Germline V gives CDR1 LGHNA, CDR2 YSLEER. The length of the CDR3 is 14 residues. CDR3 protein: CASSQEGWYTKAFF. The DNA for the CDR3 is TGCGCCAGCAGCCAGGAGGGTTGGTACACTAAAGCTTTCTTT.

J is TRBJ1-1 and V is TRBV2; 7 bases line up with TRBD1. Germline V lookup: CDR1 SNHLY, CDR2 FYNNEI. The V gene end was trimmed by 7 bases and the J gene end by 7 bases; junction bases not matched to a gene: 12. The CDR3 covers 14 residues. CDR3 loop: CASTATGARGEAFF. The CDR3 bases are TGTGCCAGCACCGCCACAGGGGCAAGGGGTGAAGCTTTCTTT.

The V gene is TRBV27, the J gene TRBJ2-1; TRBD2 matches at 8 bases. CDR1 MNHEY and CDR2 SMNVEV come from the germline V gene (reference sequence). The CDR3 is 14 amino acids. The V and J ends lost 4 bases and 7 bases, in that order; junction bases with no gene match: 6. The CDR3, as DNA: TGTGCCAGCAGTTCGGCGGGGGGACGGAATGAGCAGTTCTTC. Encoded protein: CASSSAGGRNEQFF.

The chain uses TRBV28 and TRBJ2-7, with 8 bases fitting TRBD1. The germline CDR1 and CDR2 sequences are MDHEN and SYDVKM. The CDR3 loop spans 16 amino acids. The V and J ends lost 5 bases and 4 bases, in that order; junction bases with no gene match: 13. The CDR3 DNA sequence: TGTGCCAGCAGTGGGCAAACTATGGGACAGGCTTACGAGCAGTACTTC. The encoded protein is CASSGQTMGQAYEQYF.

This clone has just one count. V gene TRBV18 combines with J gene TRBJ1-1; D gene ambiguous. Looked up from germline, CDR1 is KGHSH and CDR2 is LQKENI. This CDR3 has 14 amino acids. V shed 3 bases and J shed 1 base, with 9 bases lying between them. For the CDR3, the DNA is TGTGCCAGCTCACCTTTAGCATCGAACACTGAAGCTTTCTTT. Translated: CASSPLASNTEAFF.

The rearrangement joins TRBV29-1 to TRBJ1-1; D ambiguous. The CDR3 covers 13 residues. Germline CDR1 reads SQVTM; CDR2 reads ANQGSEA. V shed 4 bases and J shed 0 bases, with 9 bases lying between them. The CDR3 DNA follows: TGCAGCGTTGTTGGCAGATTGAACACTGAAGCTTTCTTT. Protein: CSVVGRLNTEAFF.

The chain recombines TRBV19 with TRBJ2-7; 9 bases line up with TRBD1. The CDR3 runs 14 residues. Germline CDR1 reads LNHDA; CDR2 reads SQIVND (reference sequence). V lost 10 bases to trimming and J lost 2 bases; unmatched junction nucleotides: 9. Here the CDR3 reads CATRPGQGTYEQYF. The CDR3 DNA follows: TGTGCCACCCGACCGGGACAGGGTACCTACGAGCAGTACTTC.

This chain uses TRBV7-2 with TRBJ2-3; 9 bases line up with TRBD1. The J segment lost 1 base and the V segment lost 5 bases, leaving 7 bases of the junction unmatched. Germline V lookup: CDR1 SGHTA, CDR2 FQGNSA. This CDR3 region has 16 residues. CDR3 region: CASSTSDRGGTDTQYF. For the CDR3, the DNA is TGTGCCAGCAGCACCTCGGACAGGGGAGGCACAGATACGCAGTATTTT. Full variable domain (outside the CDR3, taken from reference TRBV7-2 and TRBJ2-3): GAGVSQSPSNKVTEKGKDVELRCDPISGHTALYWYRQSLGQGLEFLIYFQGNSAPDKSGLPSDRFSAERTGGSVSTLTIQRTQQEDSAVYLCASSTSDRGGTDTQYFGPGTRLTVL.

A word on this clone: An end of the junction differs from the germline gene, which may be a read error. CDR3 amino acids: CSSSFSLDTQYF. The CDR3 nucleotides read TGTTCCAGCAGCTTCTCTTTAGATACGCAGTATTTT. The rearrangement joins TRBV7-9 to TRBJ2-3; D gene uncertain. The CDR3 is 12 residues long. The germline V gene encodes CDR1 SEHNR and CDR2 FQNEAQ (reference sequence). Looking up the rest from reference TRBV7-9 and TRBJ2-3 gives the full variable domain: DTGVSQNPRHKITKRGQNVTFRCDPISEHNRLYWYRQTLGQGPEFLTYFQNEAQLEKSRLLSDRFSAERPKGSFSTLEIQRTEQGDSAMYLCSSSFSLDTQYFGPGTRLTVL.

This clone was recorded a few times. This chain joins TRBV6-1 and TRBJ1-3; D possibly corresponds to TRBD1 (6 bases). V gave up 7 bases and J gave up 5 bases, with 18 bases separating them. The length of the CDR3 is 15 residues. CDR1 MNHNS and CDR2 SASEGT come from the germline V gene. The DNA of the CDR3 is TGTGCCAGCACCCCACAGGGTTGGACCCGAAACACCATATATTTT. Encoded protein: CASTPQGWTRNTIYF.

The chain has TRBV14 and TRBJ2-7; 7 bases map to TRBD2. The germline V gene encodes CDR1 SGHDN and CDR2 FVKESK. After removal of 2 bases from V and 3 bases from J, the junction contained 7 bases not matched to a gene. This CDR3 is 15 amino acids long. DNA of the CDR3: TGTGCCAGCAGCCAATCCCCGCGGGGGTACTACGAGCAGTACTTC. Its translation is CASSQSPRGYYEQYF. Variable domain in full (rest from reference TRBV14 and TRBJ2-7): EAGVTQFPSHSVIEKGQTVTLRCDPISGHDNLYWYRRVMGKEIKFLLHFVKESKQDESGMPNNRFLAERTGGTYSTLKVQPAELEDSGVYFCASSQSPRGYYEQYFGPGTRLTVT.

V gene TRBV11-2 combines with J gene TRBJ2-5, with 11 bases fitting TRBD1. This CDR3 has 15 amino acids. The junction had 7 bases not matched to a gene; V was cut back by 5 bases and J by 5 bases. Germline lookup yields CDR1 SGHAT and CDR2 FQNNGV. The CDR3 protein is CASSPGQGVVETQYF. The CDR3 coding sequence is TGTGCCAGCAGCCCGGGACAGGGGGTTGTCGAGACCCAGTACTTC.

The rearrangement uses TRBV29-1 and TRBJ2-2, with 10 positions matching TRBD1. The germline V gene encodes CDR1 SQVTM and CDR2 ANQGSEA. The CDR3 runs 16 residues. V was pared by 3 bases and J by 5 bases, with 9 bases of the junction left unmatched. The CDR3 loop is CSVDSPTGGGTGELFF. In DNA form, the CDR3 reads TGCAGCGTTGATTCCCCGACAGGGGGCGGGACCGGGGAGCTGTTTTTT.

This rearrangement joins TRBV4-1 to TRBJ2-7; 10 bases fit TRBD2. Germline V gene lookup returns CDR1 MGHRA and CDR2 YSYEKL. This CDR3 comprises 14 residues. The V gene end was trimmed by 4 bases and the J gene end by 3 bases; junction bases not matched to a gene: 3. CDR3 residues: CASSPWTSGYEQYF. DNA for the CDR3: TGCGCCAGCAGCCCTTGGACTAGCGGCTACGAGCAGTACTTC.

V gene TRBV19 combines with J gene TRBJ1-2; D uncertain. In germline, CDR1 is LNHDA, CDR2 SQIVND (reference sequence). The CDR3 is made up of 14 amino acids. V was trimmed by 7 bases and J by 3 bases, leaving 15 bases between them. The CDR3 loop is CASTSMRGDYGYTF. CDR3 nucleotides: TGTGCCAGTACCTCGATGCGGGGAGACTATGGCTACACCTTC.

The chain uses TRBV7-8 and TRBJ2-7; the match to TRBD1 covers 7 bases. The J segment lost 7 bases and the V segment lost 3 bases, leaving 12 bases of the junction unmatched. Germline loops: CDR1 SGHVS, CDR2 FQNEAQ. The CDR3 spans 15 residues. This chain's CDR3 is CASSFRDRGGSEQYF. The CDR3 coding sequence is TGTGCCAGCAGCTTCCGGGACAGAGGGGGCTCGGAGCAGTACTTC.

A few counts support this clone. The CDR3, as DNA: TGTGCCAGCGGACTTCAAGAGACCCAGTACTTC. Residues: CASGLQETQYF. The chain joins TRBV5-6 to TRBJ2-5, with TRBD2 as a possible D gene (5 bases). This CDR3 comprises 11 residues. CDR1 is SGHDT and CDR2 is YYEEEE in the germline V gene. The V and J ends lost 7 bases and 2 bases respectively, with 6 bases between them.

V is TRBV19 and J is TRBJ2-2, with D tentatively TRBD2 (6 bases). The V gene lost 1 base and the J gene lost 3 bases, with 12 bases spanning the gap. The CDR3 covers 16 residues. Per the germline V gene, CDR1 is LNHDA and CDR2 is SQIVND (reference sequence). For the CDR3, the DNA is TGTGCCAGTAGTATAGGCCCTCGGGGGTACACCGGGGAGCTGTTTTTT. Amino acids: CASSIGPRGYTGELFF. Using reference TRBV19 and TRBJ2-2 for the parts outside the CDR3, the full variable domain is DGGITQSPKYLFRKEGQNVTLSCEQNLNHDAMYWYRQDPGQGLRLIYYSQIVNDFQKGDIAEGYSVSREKKESFPLTVTSAQKNPTAFYLCASSIGPRGYTGELFFGEGSRLTVL.

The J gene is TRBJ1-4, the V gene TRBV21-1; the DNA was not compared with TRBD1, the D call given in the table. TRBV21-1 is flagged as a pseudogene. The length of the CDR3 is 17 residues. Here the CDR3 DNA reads TGTGCCAGCAGCAAAGCCCCCGGGACAGGGGGCCGCGAAAAACTGTTTTTT. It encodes CASSKAPGTGGREKLFF.

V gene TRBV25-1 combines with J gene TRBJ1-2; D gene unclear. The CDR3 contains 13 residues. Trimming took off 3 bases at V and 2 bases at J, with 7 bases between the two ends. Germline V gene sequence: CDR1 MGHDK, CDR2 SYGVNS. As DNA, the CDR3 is TGTGCCAGCAGTGATGAACGGAACTATGGCTACACCTTC. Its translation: CASSDERNYGYTF.

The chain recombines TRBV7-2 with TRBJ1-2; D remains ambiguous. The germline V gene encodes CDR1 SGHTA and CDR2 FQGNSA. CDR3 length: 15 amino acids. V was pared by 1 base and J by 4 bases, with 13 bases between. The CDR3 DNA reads TGTGCCAGCAGCTTAGGAGGCTCGGGGAGCTATGGCTACACCTTC. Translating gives CASSLGGSGSYGYTF.